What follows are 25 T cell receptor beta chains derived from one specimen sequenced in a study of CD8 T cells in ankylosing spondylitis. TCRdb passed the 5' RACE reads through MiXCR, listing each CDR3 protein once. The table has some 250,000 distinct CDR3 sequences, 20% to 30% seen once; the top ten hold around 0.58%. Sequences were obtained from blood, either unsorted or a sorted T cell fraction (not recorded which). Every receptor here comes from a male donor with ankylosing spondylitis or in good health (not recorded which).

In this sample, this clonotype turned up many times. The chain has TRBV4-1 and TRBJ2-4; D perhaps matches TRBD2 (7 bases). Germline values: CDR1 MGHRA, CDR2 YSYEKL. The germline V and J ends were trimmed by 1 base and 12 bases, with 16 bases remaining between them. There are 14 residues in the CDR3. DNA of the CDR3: TGCGCCAGCAGCCAAGGTCTTCTAGGGGGGGATCAGTACTTC. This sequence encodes CASSQGLLGGDQYF.

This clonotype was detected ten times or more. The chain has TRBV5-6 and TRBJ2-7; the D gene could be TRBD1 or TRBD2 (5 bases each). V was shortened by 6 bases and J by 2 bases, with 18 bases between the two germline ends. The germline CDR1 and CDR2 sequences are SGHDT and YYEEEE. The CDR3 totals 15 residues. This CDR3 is CASTTTRDGAYEQYF. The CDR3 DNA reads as TGTGCCAGCACCACAACCCGGGACGGAGCCTACGAGCAGTACTTC.

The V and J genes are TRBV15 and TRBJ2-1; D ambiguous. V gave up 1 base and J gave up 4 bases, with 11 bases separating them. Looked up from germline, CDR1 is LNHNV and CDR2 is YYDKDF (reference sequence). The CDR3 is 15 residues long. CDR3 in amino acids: CATSRVGSSYNEQFF. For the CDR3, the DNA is TGTGCCACCAGCAGAGTCGGCTCTTCTTACAATGAGCAGTTCTTC.

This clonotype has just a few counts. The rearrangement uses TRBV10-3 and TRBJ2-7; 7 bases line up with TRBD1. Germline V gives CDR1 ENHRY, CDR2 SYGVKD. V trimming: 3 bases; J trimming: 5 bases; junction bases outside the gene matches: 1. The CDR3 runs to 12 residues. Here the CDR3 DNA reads TGTGCCATCAGTGAAGGACAGGACGAGCAGTACTTC. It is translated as CAISEGQDEQYF.

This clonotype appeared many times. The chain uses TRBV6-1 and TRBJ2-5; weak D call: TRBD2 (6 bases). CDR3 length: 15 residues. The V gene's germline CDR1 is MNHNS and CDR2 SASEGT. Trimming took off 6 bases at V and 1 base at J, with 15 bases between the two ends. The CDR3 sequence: CASSPLGTLQETQYF. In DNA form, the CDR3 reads TGTGCCAGCAGCCCCCTCGGGACTCTCCAAGAGACCCAGTACTTC.

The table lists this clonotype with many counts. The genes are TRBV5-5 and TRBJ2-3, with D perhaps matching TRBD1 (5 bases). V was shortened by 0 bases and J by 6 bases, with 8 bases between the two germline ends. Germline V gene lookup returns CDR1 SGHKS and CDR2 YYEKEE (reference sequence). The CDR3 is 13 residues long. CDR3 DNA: TGTGCCAGCAGCTTGGGACAGTTTGATACGCAGTATTTT. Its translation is CASSLGQFDTQYF.

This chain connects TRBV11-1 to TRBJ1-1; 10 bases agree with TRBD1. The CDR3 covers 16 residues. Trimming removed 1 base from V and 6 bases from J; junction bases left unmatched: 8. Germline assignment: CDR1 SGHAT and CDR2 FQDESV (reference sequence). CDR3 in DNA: TGTGCCAGCAGCTTAGTTCCAGGACAGGGGGTTCCTGAAGCTTTCTTT. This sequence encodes CASSLVPGQGVPEAFF.

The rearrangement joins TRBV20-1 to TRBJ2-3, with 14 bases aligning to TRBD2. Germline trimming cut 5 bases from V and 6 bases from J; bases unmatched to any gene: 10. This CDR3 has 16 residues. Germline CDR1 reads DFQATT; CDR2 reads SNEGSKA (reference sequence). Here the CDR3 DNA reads TGCAGTGCTCCCGAGGGACTAGCGGGGGCGGGGGATACGCAGTATTTT. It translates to CSAPEGLAGAGDTQYF.

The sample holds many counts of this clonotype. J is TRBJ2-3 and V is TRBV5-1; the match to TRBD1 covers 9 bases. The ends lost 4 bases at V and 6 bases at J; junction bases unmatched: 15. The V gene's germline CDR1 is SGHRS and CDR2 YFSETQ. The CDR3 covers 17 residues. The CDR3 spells CASSISPTGTGWDTQYF. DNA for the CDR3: TGCGCCAGCAGCATCTCTCCTACCGGGACAGGGTGGGATACGCAGTATTTT.

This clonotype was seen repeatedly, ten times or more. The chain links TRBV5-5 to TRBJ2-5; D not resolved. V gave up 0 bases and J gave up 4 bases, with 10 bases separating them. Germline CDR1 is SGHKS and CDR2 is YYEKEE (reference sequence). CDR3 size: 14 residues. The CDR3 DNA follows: TGTGCCAGCAGCTTGGTTTACAGAGGAGAGACCCAGTACTTC. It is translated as CASSLVYRGETQYF.

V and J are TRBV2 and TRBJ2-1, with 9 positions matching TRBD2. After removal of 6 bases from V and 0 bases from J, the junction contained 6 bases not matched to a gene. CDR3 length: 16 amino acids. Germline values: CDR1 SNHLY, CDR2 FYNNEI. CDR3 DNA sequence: TGTGCCAGCAGGCAGCGGGGGGAACTCTCCTACAATGAGCAGTTCTTC. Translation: CASRQRGELSYNEQFF.

The CDR3 DNA reads as TGCGCCAGCAGTCAACCGCGTCGAAAGGGAGCCCACATGGATACGCAGTATTTT. This codes for CASSQPRRKGAHMDTQYF. The chain uses TRBV23-1 and TRBJ2-3; tentatively, D is TRBD2 (5 bases). TRBV23-1 is an ORF, and what it does is uncertain. The V gene lost 2 bases and the J gene lost 6 bases, with 24 bases spanning the gap. The CDR3 consists of 18 residues.

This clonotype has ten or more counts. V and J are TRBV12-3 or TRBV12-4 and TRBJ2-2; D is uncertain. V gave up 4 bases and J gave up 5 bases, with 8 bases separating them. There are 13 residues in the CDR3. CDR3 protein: CASSYSGTGELFF. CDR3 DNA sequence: TGTGCCAGCAGTTACTCTGGTACCGGGGAGCTGTTTTTT.

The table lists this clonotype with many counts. The CDR3: CASSQPLTASSYNEQFF. The CDR3 region has the DNA TGTGCCAGCAGCCAACCGCTCACAGCGAGCTCCTACAATGAGCAGTTCTTC. This rearrangement joins TRBV3-1 to TRBJ2-1, with unresolved D. Trimming removed 2 bases at V and 0 bases at J, with 14 bases between. The CDR3 has 17 amino acids. In germline, CDR1 is LGHDT, CDR2 YNNKEL (reference sequence).

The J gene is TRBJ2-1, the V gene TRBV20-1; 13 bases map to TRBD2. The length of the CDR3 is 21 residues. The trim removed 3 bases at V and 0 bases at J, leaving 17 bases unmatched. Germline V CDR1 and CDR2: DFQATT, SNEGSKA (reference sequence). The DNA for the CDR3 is TGCAGTGCTAGGGGAACACCTCTAGGGACTAGCGGGAAACACTCCTACAATGAGCAGTTCTTC. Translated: CSARGTPLGTSGKHSYNEQFF.

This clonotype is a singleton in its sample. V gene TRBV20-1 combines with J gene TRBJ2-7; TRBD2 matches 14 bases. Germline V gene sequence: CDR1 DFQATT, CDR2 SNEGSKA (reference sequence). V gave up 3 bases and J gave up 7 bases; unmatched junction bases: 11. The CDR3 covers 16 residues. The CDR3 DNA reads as TGCAGTGCTAGCCGGAGACTAGCGGGGGGGCCGGGGGAGCAGTACTTC. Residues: CSASRRLAGGPGEQYF.

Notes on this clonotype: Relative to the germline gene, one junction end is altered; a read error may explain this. The CDR3 coding sequence is TGTGGCGCGCGCAGTGTTCTAGCGGGGTTCACCCACGAGCAGTACTTC. Protein product: CGARSVLAGFTHEQYF. This chain connects TRBV20-1 to TRBJ2-7; 9 bases align to TRBD2. The CDR3 has 16 amino acids. Per germline, CDR1 DFQATT and CDR2 SNEGSKA (reference sequence).

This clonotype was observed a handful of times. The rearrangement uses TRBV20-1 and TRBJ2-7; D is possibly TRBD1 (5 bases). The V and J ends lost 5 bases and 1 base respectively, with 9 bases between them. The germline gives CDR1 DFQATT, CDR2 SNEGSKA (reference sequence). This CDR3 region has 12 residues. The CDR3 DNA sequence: TGCAGTGCTTCGACAGTTTCCTACGAGCAGTACTTC. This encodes CSASTVSYEQYF.

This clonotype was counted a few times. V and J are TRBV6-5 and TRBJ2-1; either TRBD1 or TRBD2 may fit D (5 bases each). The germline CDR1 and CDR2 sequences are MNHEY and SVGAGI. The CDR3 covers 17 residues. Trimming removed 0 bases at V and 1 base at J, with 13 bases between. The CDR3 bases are TGTGCCAGCAGTTACTCGGGGGTCAGGGCATCCTACAATGAGCAGTTCTTC. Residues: CASSYSGVRASYNEQFF.

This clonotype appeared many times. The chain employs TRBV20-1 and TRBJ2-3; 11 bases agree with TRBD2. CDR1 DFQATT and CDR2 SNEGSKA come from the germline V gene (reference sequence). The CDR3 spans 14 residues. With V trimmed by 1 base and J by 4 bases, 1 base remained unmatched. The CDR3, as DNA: TGCAGTGCTAGAGGTAGCGGGGGGGCAGATACGCAGTATTTT. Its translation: CSARGSGGADTQYF.

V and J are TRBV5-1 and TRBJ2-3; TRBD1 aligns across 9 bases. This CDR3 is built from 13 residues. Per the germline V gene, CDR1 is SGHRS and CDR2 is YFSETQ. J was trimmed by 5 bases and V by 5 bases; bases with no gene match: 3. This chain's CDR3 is CASRGQGLDTQYF. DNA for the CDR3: TGCGCCAGCAGAGGACAGGGGTTAGATACGCAGTATTTT.

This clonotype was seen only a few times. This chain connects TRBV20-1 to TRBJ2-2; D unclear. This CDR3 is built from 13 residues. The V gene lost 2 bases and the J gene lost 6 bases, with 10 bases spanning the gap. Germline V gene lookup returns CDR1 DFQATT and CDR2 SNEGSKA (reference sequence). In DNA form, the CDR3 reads TGCAGTGCTAGATCGCGGACGGCCGGGGAGCTGTTTTTT. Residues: CSARSRTAGELFF.

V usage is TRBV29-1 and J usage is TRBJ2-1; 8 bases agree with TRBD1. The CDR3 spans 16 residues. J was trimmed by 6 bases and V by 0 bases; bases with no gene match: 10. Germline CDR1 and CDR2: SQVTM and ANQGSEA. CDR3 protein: CSVEERTGWYSNEQFF. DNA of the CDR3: TGCAGCGTTGAAGAAAGGACAGGGTGGTATAGCAATGAGCAGTTCTTC.

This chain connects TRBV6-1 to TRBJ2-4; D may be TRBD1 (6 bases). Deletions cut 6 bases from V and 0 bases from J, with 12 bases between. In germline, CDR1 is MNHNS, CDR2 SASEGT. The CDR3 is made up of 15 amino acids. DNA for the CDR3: TGTGCCAGCAGCCAACAGGGTTTAGCCAAAAACATTCAGTACTTC. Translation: CASSQQGLAKNIQYF.

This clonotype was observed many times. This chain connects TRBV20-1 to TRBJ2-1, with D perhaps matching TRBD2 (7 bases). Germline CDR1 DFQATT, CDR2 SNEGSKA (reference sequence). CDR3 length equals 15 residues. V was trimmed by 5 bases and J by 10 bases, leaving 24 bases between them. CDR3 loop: CSADRWGGGSDEQFF. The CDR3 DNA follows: TGCAGTGCTGACCGGTGGGGCGGGGGCTCCGACGAGCAGTTCTTC.